The rows below give T cell receptor beta chains drawn from one sample of a study of blood T cells in healthy people across ages. TCRdb passed the 5' RACE reads through MiXCR, listing each CDR3 protein once. The sample records roughly 800,000 distinct CDR3 sequences, 20% to 30% being singletons. The sample also formed part of further work on T cells of mothers and their children.

Input material: blood. These receptors originate from a boy aged 10-17 years in good health. CDR3s include the opening cysteine and the closing phenylalanine or tryptophan. A D gene is named only where the DNA matches it firmly. Some rows have no size entry. The others give once, few or many, or a class for an expanded clone.

d_gene: TRBD2; v_gene: TRBV5-6; j_gene: TRBJ2-1; abundance: few; CDR3aa: CASRVNPSGSYNEQFF; CDR3nt: TGTGCCAGCAGGGTCAACCCTAGCGGGAGCTACAATGAGCAGTTCTTC
d_gene: TRBD2; v_gene: TRBV7-2; j_gene: TRBJ2-3; abundance: few; CDR3aa: CASSTSGGSDTQYF; CDR3nt: TGTGCCAGCAGTACAAGCGGGGGGTCAGATACGCAGTATTTT
d_gene: TRBD2; v_gene: TRBV7-6; j_gene: TRBJ2-7; abundance: few; CDR3aa: CASSLRVAPAGVYEQYF; CDR3nt: TGTGCCAGCAGCTTAAGGGTCGCTCCAGCGGGGGTCTACGAGCAGTACTTC
d_gene: .; v_gene: TRBV10-3; j_gene: TRBJ1-1; abundance: .; CDR3aa: CAISEVLATEAFF; CDR3nt: TGTGCCATCAGTGAGGTACTGGCCACTGAAGCTTTCTTT
d_gene: TRBD1; v_gene: TRBV10-3; j_gene: TRBJ2-3; abundance: .; CDR3aa: CAISGGTTDTQYF; CDR3nt: TGTGCCATTTCAGGGGGAACCACAGATACGCAGTATTTT
d_gene: .; v_gene: TRBV7-8; j_gene: TRBJ1-4; abundance: .; CDR3aa: CASRTYPGLGNEKLFF; CDR3nt: TGTGCCAGCAGAACATACCCGGGACTGGGGAATGAAAAACTGTTTTTT
d_gene: TRBD1; v_gene: TRBV12-3/TRBV12-4; j_gene: TRBJ2-2; abundance: .; CDR3aa: CASSTDRGNTGELFF; CDR3nt: TGTGCCAGCAGTACAGACAGGGGGAACACCGGGGAGCTGTTTTTT
d_gene: .; v_gene: TRBV6-5; j_gene: TRBJ2-3; abundance: few; CDR3aa: CASSYSVGSSTDTQYF; CDR3nt: TGTGCCAGCAGTTACTCGGTGGGTTCTAGCACAGATACGCAGTATTTT
d_gene: TRBD1; v_gene: TRBV12-3/TRBV12-4; j_gene: TRBJ2-5; abundance: few; CDR3aa: CASSQSGTEETQYF; CDR3nt: TGTGCCAGCAGCCAATCCGGGACAGAAGAGACCCAGTACTTC
d_gene: .; v_gene: TRBV2; j_gene: TRBJ2-1; abundance: few; CDR3aa: CASLALQGVGHSNEQFF; CDR3nt: TGTGCCAGCCTCGCTCTTCAGGGAGTAGGTCATTCCAATGAGCAGTTCTTC
d_gene: .; v_gene: TRBV18; j_gene: TRBJ2-3; abundance: .; CDR3aa: CASSPTILPADTQYF; CDR3nt: TGTGCCAGCTCACCGACTATCCTTCCGGCAGATACGCAGTATTTT
d_gene: .; v_gene: TRBV27; j_gene: TRBJ1-1; abundance: .; CDR3aa: CASSLSHSYEAFF; CDR3nt: TGTGCCAGCAGTTTATCGCACAGCTATGAGGCTTTCTTT
d_gene: .; v_gene: TRBV6-4; j_gene: TRBJ2-4; abundance: .; CDR3aa: CASSDRAGVQYF; CDR3nt: TGTGCCAGCAGTGACCGGGCAGGAGTTCAGTACTTC
d_gene: TRBD1; v_gene: TRBV4-1; j_gene: TRBJ1-1; abundance: .; CDR3aa: CASSRGQGATEAFF; CDR3nt: TGCGCCAGCAGTCGGGGACAGGGGGCCACTGAAGCTTTCTTT
d_gene: TRBD2; v_gene: TRBV20-1; j_gene: TRBJ2-7; abundance: few; CDR3aa: CSARECWGGRLAGGRSYEQYF; CDR3nt: TGCAGTGCTAGAGAATGCTGGGGCGGCCGACTAGCGGGGGGCCGCTCCTACGAGCAGTACTTC
d_gene: TRBD2; v_gene: TRBV20-1; j_gene: TRBJ2-5; abundance: .; CDR3aa: CSAPPERGAWETQYF; CDR3nt: TGCAGTGCTCCCCCCGAGCGGGGGGCCTGGGAGACCCAGTACTTC
d_gene: .; v_gene: TRBV7-2; j_gene: TRBJ2-5; abundance: .; CDR3aa: CASTEGETQYF; CDR3nt: TGTGCCAGCACTGAAGGAGAGACCCAGTACTTC